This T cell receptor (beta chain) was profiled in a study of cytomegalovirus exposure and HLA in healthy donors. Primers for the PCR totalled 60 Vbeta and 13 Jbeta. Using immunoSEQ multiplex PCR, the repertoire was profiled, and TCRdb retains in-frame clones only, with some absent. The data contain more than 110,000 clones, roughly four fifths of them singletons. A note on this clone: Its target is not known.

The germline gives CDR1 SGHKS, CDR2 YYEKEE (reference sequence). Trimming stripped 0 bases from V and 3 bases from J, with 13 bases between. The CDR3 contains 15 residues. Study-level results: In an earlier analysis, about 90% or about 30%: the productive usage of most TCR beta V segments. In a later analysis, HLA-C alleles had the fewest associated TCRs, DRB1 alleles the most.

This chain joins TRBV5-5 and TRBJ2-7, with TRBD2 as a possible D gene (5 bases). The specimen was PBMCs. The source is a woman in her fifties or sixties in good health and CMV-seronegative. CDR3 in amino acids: CASSLVWVRDYEQYF. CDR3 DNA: TGTGCCAGCAGCTTGGTTTGGGTACGGGACTACGAGCAGTACTTC.